These 31 T cell receptor beta chains originate from one sample sequenced in a study of cytomegalovirus exposure and HLA in healthy donors. A multiplex PCR was run with 60 Vbeta primers and 13 Jbeta primers. TCRdb's copy holds only in-frame clones and misses some; the assay was immunoSEQ multiplex PCR. The top ten clones hold 1% of a sample with roughly 130,000 clones, 80% of them seen once. The source material was PBMCs. All receptors derive from a man between 40 and 49 years old in good health and CMV-seronegative.

The gene calls are TRBV19 and TRBJ2-3, with 7 positions matching TRBD2. The CDR3 covers 17 residues. Germline trimming cut 1 base from V and 0 bases from J; bases unmatched to any gene: 7. The germline gives CDR1 LNHDA, CDR2 SQIVND (reference sequence). Here the CDR3 DNA reads TGTGCCAGTAGTATAGCCCCTAGCGGTGTGAGCACAGATACGCAGTATTTT. Its translation: CASSIAPSGVSTDTQYF.

This chain uses TRBV2 with TRBJ1-5; a possible D gene is TRBD1 (5 bases). CDR1 is SNHLY, CDR2 FYNNEI, per germline. The CDR3 is 15 residues long. Between the trimmed V and J ends, which lost 7 bases and 5 bases, there was a span of 18 bases. Written as DNA, the CDR3 is TGTGCCAGCAACCGCAGCCCAGGGTCCGATCAGCCCCAGCATTTT. Protein product: CASNRSPGSDQPQHF.

A single count supports this clone. The chain's CDR3 is CASSIFLDSPVYGYTF. CDR3 bases: TGTGCCAGCAGTATTTTCCTGGACAGTCCGGTCTATGGCTACACCTTC. V is TRBV28 and J is TRBJ1-2; maybe TRBD1 (6 bases). The CDR3 spans 16 residues. Deletions cut 5 bases from V and 4 bases from J, with 20 bases between. CDR1 and CDR2 from the germline V gene are MDHEN and SYDVKM.

The V gene is TRBV10-1, the J gene TRBJ2-5, with a tentative D call TRBD2 (5 bases). V lost 3 bases to trimming and J lost 5 bases, with 19 bases between them. Germline V gives CDR1 WNHNN, CDR2 SYGVQD (reference sequence). The CDR3 is 16 residues long. CDR3 sequence: CASSEGISAAWETQYF. The DNA for the CDR3 is TGCGCCAGCAGTGAAGGGATTAGCGCCGCGTGGGAGACCCAGTACTTC.

The chain carries TRBV5-1 and TRBJ2-7; 10 nucleotides match TRBD2. This CDR3 contains 14 residues. The V and J ends lost 3 bases and 4 bases, in that order; junction bases with no gene match: 4. Germline-derived CDR1 and CDR2 are SGHRS and YFSETQ. This chain's CDR3 is CASSSSLAGYEQYF. In DNA form, the CDR3 reads TGCGCCAGCAGCTCCTCACTAGCGGGATACGAGCAGTACTTC.

This clone was seen only a few times. J is TRBJ2-7 and V is TRBV2; 7 bases are a match to TRBD1. Germline CDR1 reads SNHLY; CDR2 reads FYNNEI. J was trimmed by 0 bases and V by 3 bases; bases with no gene match: 2. This CDR3 has 14 amino acids. In DNA form, the CDR3 reads TGTGCCAGCAGTGACTGGACAGGCTCCTACGAGCAGTACTTC. Translating gives CASSDWTGSYEQYF.

J is TRBJ1-2 and V is TRBV29-1; D call uncertain. The CDR3 consists of 12 residues. CDR1 is SQVTM and CDR2 is ANQGSEA in the germline V gene. The V end was cut by 6 bases, the J end by 3 bases, with 11 bases between. The CDR3 region is CSVEDGDYGYTF. The CDR3 DNA reads as TGCAGCGTGGAGGACGGGGACTATGGCTACACCTTC.

The CDR3 region is CASSLLGEGGVGYTF. The DNA for the CDR3 is TGTGCCAGCAGCTTACTTGGTGAAGGGGGCGTCGGCTACACCTTC. This chain links TRBV7-9 with TRBJ1-2, with 7 bases lining up with TRBD1. CDR1 is SEHNR, CDR2 FQNEAQ, per germline (reference sequence). CDR3 length: 15 residues. J gave up 8 bases and V 2 bases, and 11 bases lay outside the gene matches.

The chain is built from TRBV2 and TRBJ1-3; possible D gene TRBD1, 6 bases. The V gene's germline CDR1 is SNHLY and CDR2 FYNNEI. The V end was cut by 6 bases, the J end by 2 bases, with 11 bases between. The CDR3 totals 14 residues. The CDR3 DNA sequence: TGTGCCAGCAGGGCACAGGGCACTGGAAACACCATATATTTT. Protein sequence: CASRAQGTGNTIYF.

The chain is built from TRBV11-2 and TRBJ2-1; 7 bases agree with TRBD1. CDR3 size: 14 residues. Looked up from germline, CDR1 is SGHAT and CDR2 is FQNNGV. Trimming at V came to 7 bases and at J to 8 bases, leaving 11 bases not matched to a gene. The CDR3 spells CASKDRSSVDEQFF. The CDR3 DNA sequence: TGTGCCAGCAAGGACAGGTCCTCTGTGGATGAGCAGTTCTTC. The whole variable domain, remainder taken from reference TRBV11-2 and TRBJ2-1, is EAGVAQSPRYKIIEKRQSVAFWCNPISGHATLYWYQQILGQGPKLLIQFQNNGVVDDSQLPKDRFSAERLKGVDSTLKIQPAKLEDSAVYLCASKDRSSVDEQFFGPGTRLTVL.

The chain is built from TRBV2 and TRBJ1-1; no clear D. Germline V CDR1 and CDR2: SNHLY, FYNNEI. The CDR3 sequence is 13 residues long. The germline V and J ends were trimmed by 4 bases and 8 bases, with 14 bases remaining between them. The CDR3 region has the DNA TGTGCCAGCAGTGTCGGGGTTGAGGGCGAAGCTTTCTTT. It yields the protein CASSVGVEGEAFF.

The V gene is TRBV7-8, the J gene TRBJ2-1; the match to TRBD2 covers 11 bases. CDR3 length: 19 residues. V dropped 0 bases and J dropped 2; count of bases not matched to a gene: 9. Germline V gives CDR1 SGHVS, CDR2 FQNEAQ. CDR3: CASSLARGSGGATYNEQFF. The CDR3, as DNA: TGTGCCAGCAGCTTAGCGCGAGGTAGCGGGGGGGCCACCTACAATGAGCAGTTCTTC.

The chain combines TRBV5-4 with TRBJ2-1; possible D gene TRBD2, 5 bases. CDR1 and CDR2 from the germline V gene are SGHNT and YYREEE (reference sequence). The CDR3 is 12 residues long. V dropped 7 bases and J dropped 6 bases, with 11 bases sitting between them. The CDR3 nucleotides are TGTGCCAGCGGGGTAGGGAGCAATGAGCAGTTCTTC. It is translated as CASGVGSNEQFF.

This chain joins TRBV28 and TRBJ1-3; 8 nucleotides agree with TRBD1. The J segment lost 7 bases and the V segment lost 1 base, leaving 9 bases of the junction unmatched. The CDR3 contains 16 residues. The V gene's germline CDR1 is MDHEN and CDR2 SYDVKM. CDR3 bases: TGTGCCAGCAGTTTATCCCCGACAGGGGTTGGGAACACCATATATTTT. This sequence encodes CASSLSPTGVGNTIYF.

This chain links TRBV7-9 with TRBJ1-1; a possible D gene is TRBD1 (6 bases). V was shortened by 1 base and J by 10 bases, with 10 bases between the two germline ends. CDR3 length: 12 amino acids. Germline loops: CDR1 SEHNR, CDR2 FQNEAQ (reference sequence). CDR3 coding DNA: TGTGCCAGCAGCTTAGGAGGGGGTACAGCTTTCTTT. It translates to CASSLGGGTAFF.

The V gene is TRBV25-1, the J gene TRBJ2-5, with 8 bases lining up with TRBD1. The CDR3 is 15 residues long. In germline, CDR1 is MGHDK, CDR2 SYGVNS. V shed 7 bases, J shed 4 bases, and the junction held 11 bases outside the gene matches. CDR3 DNA sequence: TGTGCCAGCACGACCCAGGGGGCCGTGGGAGAGACCCAGTACTTC. It specifies CASTTQGAVGETQYF.

The rearrangement links TRBV19 to TRBJ2-2, with 7 bases matching TRBD1. Germline CDR1 is LNHDA and CDR2 is SQIVND (reference sequence). The CDR3 runs 15 residues. J was trimmed by 8 bases and V by 7 bases; bases with no gene match: 13. The CDR3 loop is CASTPRQGRIGELFF. CDR3 DNA sequence: TGTGCCAGTACTCCTCGACAGGGTCGTATAGGGGAGCTGTTTTTT.

CDR3 DNA sequence: TGCGCCAGCAGCTTGGGCCCGGTTCAAGAGCAGTTCTTC. Translating gives CASSLGPVQEQFF. This rearrangement joins TRBV5-1 to TRBJ2-1; D remains ambiguous. This CDR3 has 13 residues. The germline V gene has CDR1 SGHRS and CDR2 YFSETQ. V was pared by 0 bases and J by 10 bases, with 11 bases between. The full variable domain, its missing parts supplied by reference TRBV5-1 and TRBJ2-1, is KAGVTQTPRYLIKTRGQQVTLSCSPISGHRSVSWYQQTPGQGLQFLFEYFSETQRNKGNFPGRFSGRQFSNSRSEMNVSTLELGDSALYLCASSLGPVQEQFFGPGTRLTVL.

The chain links TRBV28 to TRBJ1-5; D perhaps matches TRBD1 (5 bases). The CDR3 extends over 14 amino acids. Trimming shortened V by 5 bases and J by 6 bases, and 14 bases separated the two germline ends. Germline CDR1 and CDR2: MDHEN and SYDVKM. The CDR3 sequence: CASSPAGGAQPQHF. The CDR3 bases are TGTGCCAGCAGTCCCGCTGGCGGGGCTCAGCCCCAGCATTTT.

The rearrangement uses TRBV18 and TRBJ1-5; D remains ambiguous. The V gene lost 2 bases and the J gene lost 6 bases, with 14 bases spanning the gap. This CDR3 is built from 15 residues. CDR1 is KGHSH, CDR2 LQKENI, per germline. CDR3 bases: TGTGCCAGCTCACCATCGCAAGTGACATCTCAGCCCCAGCATTTT. This gives the protein CASSPSQVTSQPQHF. Full variable domain (outside the CDR3, taken from reference TRBV18 and TRBJ1-5): NAGVMQNPRHLVRRRGQEARLRCSPMKGHSHVYWYRQLPEEGLKFMVYLQKENIIDESGMPKERFSAEFPKEGPSILRIQQVVRGDSAAYFCASSPSQVTSQPQHFGDGTRLSIL.

This sequence joins TRBV14 and TRBJ1-5; 9 positions match TRBD1. J lost 5 bases, V lost 4 bases, and 6 bases had no gene match. Germline values: CDR1 SGHDN, CDR2 FVKESK. The length of the CDR3 is 15 residues. The CDR3 DNA reads as TGTGCCAGCAGCCGACCGGACAGGGGAGATCAGCCCCAGCATTTT. It encodes CASSRPDRGDQPQHF.

The V call is TRBV6-1, the J call TRBJ2-7; D unresolved. Trimming cost V 2 bases and J 1 base, with 15 bases left between them. Germline values: CDR1 MNHNS, CDR2 SASEGT. CDR3 size: 16 residues. The CDR3 bases are TGTGCCAGCAGTGAAATTCTCCGTAGTCCGTCCTACGAGCAGTACTTC. Encoded protein: CASSEILRSPSYEQYF.

This rearrangement joins TRBV10-3 to TRBJ1-6, with D possibly being TRBD1 (5 bases). Germline CDR1 reads ENHRY; CDR2 reads SYGVKD. V was pared by 2 bases and J by 4 bases, with 12 bases between. This CDR3 is built from 16 residues. The CDR3 sequence: CAISEPGKTYNSPLHF. The CDR3 DNA reads as TGTGCCATCAGTGAGCCAGGGAAGACATATAATTCACCCCTCCACTTT.

The V call is TRBV7-2, the J call TRBJ2-7; 13 nucleotides align to TRBD2. The V segment lost 5 bases and the J segment 0 bases; nucleotides outside the gene matches: 10. The CDR3 length is 18 residues. The germline CDR1 and CDR2 sequences are SGHTA and FQGNSA. The CDR3 DNA sequence: TGTGCCAGCAGCGTCCTCTCCGGGACTAGCGGGGCCTCCTACGAGCAGTACTTC. Encoded protein: CASSVLSGTSGASYEQYF.

This clone was counted only a few times. The rearrangement links TRBV2 to TRBJ1-3; no definite D call. Germline V gene lookup returns CDR1 SNHLY and CDR2 FYNNEI. This CDR3 comprises 16 residues. The V gene lost 3 bases and the J gene lost 0 bases, with 12 bases spanning the gap. In DNA, the CDR3 is TGTGCCAGCAGTGACTCGTTGGTCAGCTCTGGAAACACCATATATTTT. Translated: CASSDSLVSSGNTIYF.

In this sample, this clone turned up a few times. The gene calls are TRBV19 and TRBJ1-1; D may be TRBD1 (6 bases). Trimming cost V 6 bases and J 2 bases, with 7 bases left between them. Germline CDR1 is LNHDA and CDR2 is SQIVND (reference sequence). The CDR3 length is 12 residues. The CDR3 coding sequence is TGTGCCAGTAGGGGGACAAACACTGAAGCTTTCTTT. Translated, it gives CASRGTNTEAFF.

This chain connects TRBV2 to TRBJ2-3; D gene ambiguous. There are 13 residues in the CDR3. Germline V gene data show CDR1 as SNHLY and CDR2 as FYNNEI. V lost 7 bases, J lost 0 bases, and 8 bases lay in between. In DNA form, the CDR3 reads TGTGCCAGCAAGACACGGAGCACAGATACGCAGTATTTT. This codes for CASKTRSTDTQYF.

This chain joins TRBV2 and TRBJ2-7; 7 bases align to TRBD1. Losses at the gene ends were 2 bases for V and 7 bases for J; bases not matched to a gene: 5. CDR1 is SNHLY and CDR2 is FYNNEI in the germline V gene. The CDR3 length is 13 residues. The CDR3 region is CASSERGPGEQYF. The CDR3 coding sequence is TGTGCCAGCAGTGAAAGGGGGCCGGGGGAGCAGTACTTC.

V gene TRBV30 combines with J gene TRBJ2-7, with unresolved D. Trimming took 0 bases from V and 2 from J, leaving 5 bases between them. CDR1 and CDR2 from the germline V gene are GTSNPN and SVGIG (reference sequence). The CDR3 extends over 12 amino acids. CDR3 protein: CAWSVTAYEQYF. In DNA form, the CDR3 reads TGTGCCTGGAGTGTCACAGCCTACGAGCAGTACTTC.

The V call is TRBV5-6, the J call TRBJ2-3; D may be TRBD2 (5 bases). V was clipped by 3 bases and J by 4 bases, with 18 bases between them. This CDR3 region has 16 residues. Germline V gene sequence: CDR1 SGHDT, CDR2 YYEEEE. CDR3 residues: CASSSLVASSADTQYF. The CDR3 region has the DNA TGTGCCAGCAGCTCCCTCGTGGCTAGCTCTGCAGATACGCAGTATTTT.

This clone has only a few counts. The CDR3 loop is CASSSQGANEKLFF. The CDR3 DNA reads TGCGCCAGCAGCTCCCAGGGGGCTAATGAAAAACTGTTTTTT. This sequence joins TRBV5-1 and TRBJ1-4; 7 positions match TRBD1. The CDR3 totals 14 residues. Germline CDR1 reads SGHRS; CDR2 reads YFSETQ. Losses at the gene ends were 3 bases for V and 3 bases for J; bases not matched to a gene: 2.